These T cell receptor beta chains were read from a single sample in a study of blood T cells in healthy people across ages. TCRdb re-analysed the 5' RACE reads in MiXCR, keeping a single row per CDR3 protein. The table includes more than 900,000 distinct CDR3 sequences, 25% to 35% detected once. The same specimen was also included in a second study, on T cells of mothers and their children.

Input material: blood. Source of these receptors: a woman aged 40 to 55 in good health. Both conserved end residues are part of each CDR3. The order of the fields is clone size, V gene, D gene, J gene, CDR3 protein, CDR3 DNA. The D gene is left open where the match is weak. Clone size, where shown, is once, few, many, or a class for clones that have expanded.

few	TRBV7-3	TRBD2	TRBJ2-1	CASSPGRGGYNEQFF	TGTGCCAGCAGCCCCGGGCGGGGGGGTTACAATGAGCAGTTCTTC
many	TRBV7-2	TRBD2	TRBJ2-3	CASSLDTLAGMSDTQYF	TGTGCCAGCAGCTTAGATACTCTAGCGGGGATGTCAGATACGCAGTATTTT
NA	TRBV20-1	TRBD1	TRBJ2-5	CSARRDRGSQETQYF	TGCAGTGCTAGGAGGGACAGGGGGTCCCAAGAGACCCAGTACTTC
many	TRBV20-1	NA	TRBJ2-7	CSVVRSYEQYF	TGCAGTGTGGTGCGCTCCTACGAGCAGTACTTC
NA	TRBV2	NA	TRBJ2-5	CASSDSELETQYF	TGTGCCAGCAGTGATTCGGAGTTGGAGACCCAGTACTTC
NA	TRBV5-5	NA	TRBJ2-5	CASSSRDWPQETQYF	TGTGCCAGCAGCTCCCGGGACTGGCCCCAAGAGACCCAGTACTTC
few	TRBV6-5	NA	TRBJ2-7	CASRRDGSSYGQYF	TGTGCCAGCAGGCGGGACGGTAGCTCCTACGGGCAGTACTTC
NA	TRBV28	NA	TRBJ2-7	CAGSPTSAGYEQYF	TGTGCCGGCAGTCCCACTTCAGCTGGGTACGAGCAGTACTTC
NA	TRBV4-1	NA	TRBJ1-2	CASSRGELTNYGYTF	TGCGCCAGCTCTAGGGGGGAGCTCACTAACTATGGCTACACCTTC
NA	TRBV14	TRBD1	TRBJ2-1	CASSQKPGQTNNEQFF	TGTGCCAGCAGCCAGAAACCGGGACAGACAAACAATGAGCAGTTCTTC
few	TRBV20-1	NA	TRBJ1-2	CSASRQAVYGYTF	TGCAGTGCTAGCCGACAGGCCGTCTATGGCTACACCTTC